One and the same sample provided the 23 T cell receptor beta chains below, sequenced in a study of prognosis after radiotherapy for stage I lung cancer. CDR3 of TCR beta was amplified from genomic DNA via a two-round multiplex PCR. Amplification during the initial PCR round employed primers specific to each TRBV and TRBJ gene. Each CDR3 protein gets one entry after TCRdb re-called the multiplex PCR reads with MiXCR. This table has approximately 25,000 distinct CDR3 sequences, about 41% appearing once. The sequenced sample was PBMCs, obtained before or after stereotactic body radiation therapy (not recorded which). The receptor source for this set is a donor aged 50 or older with non-small cell lung cancer.

For this clonotype: One end of the junction fails to match germline, which may point to a read error. This chain connects TRBV11-1 to TRBJ2-7; tentative D call: TRBD2 (7 bases). The length of the CDR3 is 14 residues. CDR1 is SGHAT and CDR2 is FQDESV in the germline V gene (reference sequence). The CDR3 sequence is CASSLGGGRNEQYF. The DNA for the CDR3 is TGCGCCAGCAGCTTGGGAGGGGGAAGGAACGAGCAGTACTTC. The full variable domain, completed using reference TRBV11-1 and TRBJ2-7, is EAEVAQSPRYKITEKSQAVAFWCDPISGHATLYWYRQILGQGPELLVQFQDESVVDDSQLPKDRFSAERLKGVDSTLKIQPAELGDSAMYLCASSLGGGRNEQYFGPGTRLTVT.

Note on this clonotype: A far larger clone lies a single base away; this is likely a read error. J is TRBJ2-2 and V is TRBV6-4, with D possibly TRBD2 on 6 matching bases. The CDR3 extends over 14 amino acids. Germline V gene lookup returns CDR1 MRHNA and CDR2 SNTAGT. CDR3 sequence: CASSLGSNTVELFF. CDR3 nucleotides: TGTGCCAGCAGTCTCGGGAGTAACACCGTGGAGCTGTTTTTT.

Of note for this clonotype: The junction departs from the called germline gene at one end, perhaps through a read error. V gene TRBV30 combines with J gene TRBJ2-2, with D perhaps TRBD1 (6 bases). CDR3 length: 15 residues. Germline V gives CDR1 GTSNPN, CDR2 SVGIG (reference sequence). CDR3 loop: CAWSVPGAISGELFF. The CDR3 DNA is TGTGCCTGGAGTGTCCCAGGGGCGATTTCCGGGGAGCTGTTTTTC.

This clonotype appeared many times. This chain uses TRBV4-1 with TRBJ2-1, with TRBD1 matching 8 bases. The CDR3 loop spans 14 amino acids. The trim removed 5 bases at V and 9 bases at J, leaving 9 bases unmatched. CDR1 and CDR2 from the germline V gene are MGHRA and YSYEKL. The CDR3 coding sequence is TGCGCCAGCAGCTTTCAACAGGGGGTACGTGAGCAGTTCTTC. Protein sequence: CASSFQQGVREQFF.

This clonotype was found a few times. This may come from a read error, since a much larger clone is one base off. The genes are TRBV12-3 or TRBV12-4 and TRBJ2-5; 8 bases align to TRBD2. This CDR3 has 15 amino acids. The CDR3 reads CASSPQREWGENQYF. The CDR3 coding sequence is TGTGCCAGCAGTCCCCAGCGGGAGTGGGGAGAGAACCAGTACTTC.

This clonotype has a count of ten or more. CDR3 residues: CASSLLRLTDTQYF. The DNA of the CDR3 is TGTGCCAGCAGCTTGCTCAGACTCACAGATACGCAGTATTTT. The rearrangement links TRBV5-5 to TRBJ2-3; the D is unclear. The CDR3 extends over 14 amino acids. The V gene lost 1 base and the J gene lost 2 bases, with 8 bases spanning the gap. Germline assignment: CDR1 SGHKS and CDR2 YYEKEE (reference sequence).

This clonotype was seen repeatedly, ten times or more. The V gene is TRBV19, the J gene TRBJ1-4; 7 nucleotides align to TRBD1. In germline, CDR1 is LNHDA, CDR2 SQIVND (reference sequence). V was pared by 5 bases and J by 0 bases, with 12 bases of the junction left unmatched. CDR3 size: 18 residues. CDR3 sequence reads: CASSPPGQSPATNEKLFF. The CDR3 coding sequence is TGTGCCAGTAGTCCCCCGGGACAGAGCCCTGCAACTAATGAAAAACTGTTTTTT.

This clonotype was seen only once. At one end the junction does not follow the germline gene, possibly because of a read error. In DNA, the CDR3 is TGTGCCAACAGTTACGGTAAGAGTCCTCCCTACGAGCAGTACTTC. Its protein is CANSYGKSPPYEQYF. This sequence joins TRBV6-2 or TRBV6-3 and TRBJ2-7; D is ambiguous. The length of the CDR3 is 15 residues. Per germline, CDR1 MNHEY and CDR2 SVGEGT.

The table lists this clonotype with many counts. The chain links TRBV7-3 to TRBJ2-5, with unresolved D. The CDR3 is 15 amino acids. The ends were cut back, 5 bases at V and 1 base at J, with 14 bases in the middle. Germline CDR1 is SGHTA and CDR2 is FQGTGA. The CDR3 protein is CASSPHARAQETQYF. The CDR3, as DNA: TGTGCCAGCAGCCCCCATGCCCGGGCCCAAGAGACCCAGTACTTC.

This clonotype was detected many times. The chain employs TRBV11-2 and TRBJ2-7; D call uncertain. Trimming removed 5 bases from V and 7 bases from J, with 21 bases in between. The CDR3 is 15 amino acids. Germline V gene sequence: CDR1 SGHAT, CDR2 FQNNGV. Written as DNA, the CDR3 is TGTGCCAGCAGCCTAACGAACCTCGCGGCGGTGGAGCAGTACTTC. Encoded protein: CASSLTNLAAVEQYF. The complete variable domain, with remaining parts taken from reference TRBV11-2 and TRBJ2-7, reads EAGVAQSPRYKIIEKRQSVAFWCNPISGHATLYWYQQILGQGPKLLIQFQNNGVVDDSQLPKDRFSAERLKGVDSTLKIQPAKLEDSAVYLCASSLTNLAAVEQYFGPGTRLTVT.

The gene calls are TRBV20-1 and TRBJ2-5; tentatively, D is TRBD1 (6 bases). V was pared by 0 bases and J by 3 bases, with 23 bases between. CDR1 is DFQATT and CDR2 is SNEGSKA in the germline V gene (reference sequence). The CDR3 consists of 18 residues. DNA for the CDR3: TGCAGTGCTAGAGATACCAGACTCTCTACAGGGCTAAAAGAGACCCAGTACTTC. Protein: CSARDTRLSTGLKETQYF.

The V gene is TRBV6-1, the J gene TRBJ2-1, with 9 bases aligning to TRBD2. J gave up 15 bases and V 6 bases, and 18 bases lay outside the gene matches. Germline V CDR1 and CDR2: MNHNS, SASEGT. CDR3 length: 15 amino acids. The CDR3 is CASRGAGGGHNDPFF. CDR3 nucleotides: TGTGCCAGCAGAGGCGCGGGGGGGGGACACAATGATCCGTTCTTC.

This clonotype has ten or more counts. V and J are TRBV6-1 and TRBJ1-5; TRBD1 is a possible D gene (6 bases). CDR1 and CDR2 (germline): MNHNS, SASEGT. Trimming stripped 5 bases from V and 4 bases from J, with 9 bases between. The CDR3 is 13 residues long. CDR3 sequence: CASSQGWNQPQHF. In nucleotides, the CDR3 is TGTGCCAGCAGTCAGGGGTGGAATCAGCCCCAGCATTTT.

This clonotype occurred a few times. The junction departs from the called germline gene at one end, perhaps through a read error. The rearrangement uses TRBV6-5 and TRBJ2-7, with TRBD1 matching over 10 bases. The CDR3 runs 16 residues. CDR1 is MNHEY, CDR2 SVGAGI, per germline. For the CDR3, the DNA is TGTGCCGGCAGTTACTCGTGGGACAGGGGTTCCTACGATCAGTACTTC. Protein sequence: CAGSYSWDRGSYDQYF.

This clonotype was counted at least ten times. V usage is TRBV30 and J usage is TRBJ2-1; TRBD2 might be the D (5 bases). This CDR3 comprises 17 residues. Trimming removed 0 bases at V and 8 bases at J, with 23 bases between. In germline, CDR1 is GTSNPN, CDR2 SVGIG (reference sequence). CDR3 sequence (DNA): TGTGCCTGGAGTGTACTCGGCTTCTCGGGAACTACAGATGAGCAGTTCTTC. It translates to CAWSVLGFSGTTDEQFF.

This clonotype was counted many times. This rearrangement joins TRBV2 to TRBJ1-3; perhaps TRBD1 as D (5 bases). V lost 6 bases and J lost 0, with 12 bases in between. This CDR3 spans 15 amino acids. The germline V gene has CDR1 SNHLY and CDR2 FYNNEI. CDR3: CASRSGHTSGNTIYF. The CDR3 region has the DNA TGTGCCAGCAGGAGTGGACACACCTCTGGAAACACCATATATTTT.

This clonotype was seen repeatedly, ten times or more. CDR3 sequence: CASSTVSGEGQPQHF. CDR3 nucleotide sequence: TGTGCCAGCAGCACCGTGTCAGGGGAGGGTCAGCCCCAGCATTTT. The rearrangement uses TRBV28 and TRBJ1-5; maybe TRBD1 (6 bases). Trimming left V 6 bases short and J 6 bases short, with 18 bases between. CDR3 length: 15 amino acids. Germline V CDR1 and CDR2: MDHEN, SYDVKM.

This chain joins TRBV18 and TRBJ1-3; weak D call: TRBD1 (5 bases). This CDR3 contains 15 residues. Looked up from germline, CDR1 is KGHSH and CDR2 is LQKENI. Trimming cost V 1 base and J 2 bases, with 9 bases left between them. The CDR3 DNA sequence: TGTGCCAGCTCACCACAGGCGGGGCCTGGAAACACCATATATTTT. Translating it yields CASSPQAGPGNTIYF.

This clonotype was counted many times. The V call is TRBV10-3, the J call TRBJ1-4; unclear D gene. In germline, CDR1 is ENHRY, CDR2 SYGVKD. Between the trimmed V and J ends, which lost 0 bases and 8 bases, there was a span of 10 bases. This CDR3 is built from 14 residues. CDR3 protein: CAISESLMGEKLFF. The CDR3 nucleotides are TGTGCCATCAGTGAGTCTCTAATGGGGGAAAAACTGTTTTTT.

Concerning this clonotype: A read error likely explains this, since a far larger clone differs by one base. This chain connects TRBV6-8 to TRBJ1-6, with TRBD1 identical over 7 bases. The CDR3 runs 15 residues. The germline V gene encodes CDR1 MNHGY and CDR2 SAAAGT. This CDR3 is CVSSYPTGQRSPLHF. The DNA of the CDR3 is TGTGTCAGCAGTTACCCGACAGGGCAGCGATCACCCCTCCACTTT.

This clonotype was seen at least ten times. V gene TRBV5-1 combines with J gene TRBJ1-4, with D unresolved. Looked up from germline, CDR1 is SGHRS and CDR2 is YFSETQ. This CDR3 comprises 10 residues. The V and J ends lost 6 bases and 7 bases respectively, with 4 bases between them. Written as DNA, the CDR3 is TGCGCCAGCACCCCTGAAAAACTGTTTTTT. It encodes CASTPEKLFF.

As concerns this clonotype: With a far larger clone one base away, a read error is the likely cause. The gene calls are TRBV6-4 and TRBJ1-2; D ambiguous. The CDR3 spans 15 residues. Germline assignment: CDR1 MRHNA and CDR2 SNTAGT. In DNA form, the CDR3 reads TGTGCCAGCAGTTACTCGACCGCGATCGGCTATGGCTACACCTTC. This encodes CASSYSTAIGYGYTF.

The V call is TRBV6-2 or TRBV6-3, the J call TRBJ2-7, with D perhaps matching TRBD2 (5 bases). The CDR3 totals 15 residues. Trimming pared 5 bases from V and 5 bases from J, leaving 19 bases between. Germline V gene data show CDR1 as MNHEY and CDR2 as SVGEGT. The chain's CDR3 is CASSAERRRRNEQYF. Here the CDR3 DNA reads TGTGCCAGCAGTGCTGAGCGGAGACGCAGGAACGAGCAGTACTTC.